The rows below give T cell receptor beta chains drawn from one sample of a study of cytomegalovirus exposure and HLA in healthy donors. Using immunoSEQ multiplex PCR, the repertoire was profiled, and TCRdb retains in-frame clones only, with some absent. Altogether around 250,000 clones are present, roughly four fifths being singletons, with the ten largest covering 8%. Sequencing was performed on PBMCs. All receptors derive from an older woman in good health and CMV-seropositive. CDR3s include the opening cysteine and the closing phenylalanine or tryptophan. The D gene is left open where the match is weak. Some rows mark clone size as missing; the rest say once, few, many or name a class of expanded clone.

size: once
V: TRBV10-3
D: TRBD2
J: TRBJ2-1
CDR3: CATAGLAGVNEQFF
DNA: TGTGCCACCGCAGGACTAGCGGGAGTTAATGAGCAGTTCTTC

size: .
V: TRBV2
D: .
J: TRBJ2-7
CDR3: CASRGTLPEQYF
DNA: TGTGCCAGCCGGGGGACCCTCCCCGAGCAGTACTTC

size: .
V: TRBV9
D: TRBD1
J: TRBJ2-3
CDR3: CASSVAGTGGGLPDTQYF
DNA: TGTGCCAGCAGCGTAGCCGGGACAGGGGGCGGATTGCCAGATACGCAGTATTTT

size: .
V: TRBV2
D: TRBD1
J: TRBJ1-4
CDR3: CASSQNRGREKLFF
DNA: TGTGCCAGCAGTCAAAACAGGGGACGGGAAAAACTGTTTTTT

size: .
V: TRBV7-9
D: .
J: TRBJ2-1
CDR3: CSSSLAGGYYNEQFF
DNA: TGTTCCAGCAGCTTAGCTGGCGGTTACTACAATGAGCAGTTCTTC

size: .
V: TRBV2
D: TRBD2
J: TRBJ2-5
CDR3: CASIQGLAGVLQETQYF
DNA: TGTGCCAGCATCCAGGGACTAGCGGGAGTCTTACAAGAGACCCAGTACTTC

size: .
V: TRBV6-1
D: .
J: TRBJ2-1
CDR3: CAAGRSSYNEQFF
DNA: TGTGCGGCTGGGAGGAGCTCCTACAATGAGCAGTTCTTC

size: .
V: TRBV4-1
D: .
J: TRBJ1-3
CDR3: CASSQEAGYTIYF
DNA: TGCGCCAGCAGCCAAGAAGCGGGATACACCATATATTTT

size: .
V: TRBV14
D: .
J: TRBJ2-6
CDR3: CASSHRGGLSSGANVLTF
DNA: TGTGCCAGCAGCCATAGGGGGGGGCTCAGCTCTGGGGCCAACGTCCTGACTTTC

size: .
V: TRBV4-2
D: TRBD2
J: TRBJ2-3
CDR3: CASTGTSGIDTQYF
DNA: TGTGCCTCCACCGGGACTAGCGGGATAGATACGCAGTATTTT

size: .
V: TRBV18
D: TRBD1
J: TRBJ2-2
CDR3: CASSPGQGNTGELFF
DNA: TGTGCCAGCTCACCGGGACAGGGTAACACCGGGGAGCTGTTTTTT

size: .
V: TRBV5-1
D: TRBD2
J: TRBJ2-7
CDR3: CASSLAAGVGYEQYF
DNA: TGCGCCAGCAGCCTAGCAGCGGGAGTTGGGTACGAGCAGTACTTC

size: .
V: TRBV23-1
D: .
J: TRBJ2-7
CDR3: CATYGRGGEQYF
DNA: TGCGCCACATACGGACGAGGGGGAGAGCAGTACTTC

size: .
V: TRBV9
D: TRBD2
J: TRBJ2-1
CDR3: CASSVGGSGRYNEQFF
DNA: TGTGCCAGCAGCGTAGGGGGTAGCGGGAGATACAATGAGCAGTTCTTC

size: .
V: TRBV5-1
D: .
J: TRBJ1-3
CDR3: CASSLAGGTGNTIYF
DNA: TGCGCCAGCAGCTTGGCCGGGGGGACTGGAAACACCATATATTTT

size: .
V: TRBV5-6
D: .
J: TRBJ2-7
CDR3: CASSLYGSRLYEQYF
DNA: TGTGCCAGCAGCTTGTACGGGAGCAGATTATACGAGCAGTACTTC

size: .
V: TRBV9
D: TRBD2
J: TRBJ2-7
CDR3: CASSGTSGGWEQYF
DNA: TGTGCCAGCAGCGGGACTAGCGGAGGATGGGAGCAGTACTTC

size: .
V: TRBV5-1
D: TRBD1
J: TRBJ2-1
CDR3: CASSHGTVSYNEQFF
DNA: TGCGCCAGCAGCCACGGGACAGTTTCCTACAATGAGCAGTTCTTC

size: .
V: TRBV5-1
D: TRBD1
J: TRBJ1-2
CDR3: CASRLGQVYGYTF
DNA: TGCGCCAGCAGGTTGGGACAGGTCTATGGCTACACCTTC

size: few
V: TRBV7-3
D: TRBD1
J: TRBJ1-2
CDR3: CASSLGQENFYGYTF
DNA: TGTGCCAGCAGCTTGGGACAGGAAAATTTCTATGGCTACACCTTC

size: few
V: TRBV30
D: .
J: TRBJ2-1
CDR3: CAWNFYGEVNNEQFF
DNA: TGTGCCTGGAACTTCTACGGGGAGGTAAACAATGAGCAGTTCTTC

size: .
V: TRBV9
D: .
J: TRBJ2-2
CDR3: CASRPTARGSANTGELFF
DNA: TGTGCCAGCAGACCCACCGCCCGGGGGAGCGCGAACACCGGGGAGCTGTTTTTT

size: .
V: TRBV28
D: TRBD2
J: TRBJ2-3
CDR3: CASNRPLAGTDTQYF
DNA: TGTGCCAGCAACCGGCCCTTAGCGGGTACAGATACGCAGTATTTT

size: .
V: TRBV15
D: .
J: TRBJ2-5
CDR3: CATSSMRQTQETQYF
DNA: TGTGCCACCAGCAGTATGAGACAAACCCAAGAGACCCAGTACTTC

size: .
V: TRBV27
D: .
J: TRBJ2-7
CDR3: CASRTETSGRRYEQYF
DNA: TGTGCCAGCAGAACAGAGACCTCAGGGAGGAGATACGAGCAGTACTTC

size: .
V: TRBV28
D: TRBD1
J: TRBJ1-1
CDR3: CASSPRDRFFEAFF
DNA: TGTGCCAGCAGTCCCCGGGACAGGTTCTTCGAAGCTTTCTTT

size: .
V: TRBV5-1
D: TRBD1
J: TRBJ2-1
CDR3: CASSPSGGRSYNEQFF
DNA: TGCGCCAGCAGCCCCTCAGGGGGTCGCTCCTACAATGAGCAGTTCTTC

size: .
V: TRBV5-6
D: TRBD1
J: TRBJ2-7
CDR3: CASSWGQGSYEQYF
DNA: TGTGCCAGCAGCTGGGGACAGGGCTCCTACGAGCAGTACTTC

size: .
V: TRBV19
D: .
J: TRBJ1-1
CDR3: CASEIRGVEAFF
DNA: TGTGCCAGTGAGATCAGGGGTGTCGAAGCTTTCTTT

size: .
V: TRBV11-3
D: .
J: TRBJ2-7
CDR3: CASSLEGLSSYEQYF
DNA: TGTGCCAGCAGCTTAGAGGGACTCAGCTCCTACGAGCAGTACTTC

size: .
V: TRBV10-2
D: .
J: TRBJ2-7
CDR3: CASRGYYEQYF
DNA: TGCGCCAGCCGGGGATACTACGAGCAGTACTTC

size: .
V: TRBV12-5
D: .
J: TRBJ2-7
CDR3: CASGWEARMGEQYF
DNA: TGTGCTAGTGGCTGGGAGGCTAGAATGGGCGAGCAGTACTTC

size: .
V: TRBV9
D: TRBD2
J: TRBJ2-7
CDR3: CASSVAASGAYEQYF
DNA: TGTGCCAGCAGCGTAGCTGCTAGCGGGGCCTACGAGCAGTACTTC

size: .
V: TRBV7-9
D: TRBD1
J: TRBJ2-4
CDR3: CASSRTGSINIQYF
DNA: TGTGCCAGCAGCCGGACAGGGTCAATAAACATTCAGTACTTC

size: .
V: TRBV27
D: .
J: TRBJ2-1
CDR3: CASSPILTSNEQFF
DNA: TGTGCCAGCAGTCCGATACTAACTAGCAATGAGCAGTTCTTC

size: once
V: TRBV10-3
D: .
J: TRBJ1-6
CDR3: CAISESGGTYDPLHF
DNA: TGTGCCATCAGTGAGTCGGGGGGAACATACGATCCCCTCCACTTT

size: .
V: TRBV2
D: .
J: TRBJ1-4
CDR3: CASSELENEKLFF
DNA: TGTGCCAGCAGTGAGTTGGAGAATGAAAAACTGTTTTTT

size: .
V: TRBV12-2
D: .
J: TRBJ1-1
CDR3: CASRLATSGWMNTEAFF
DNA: TGTGCAAGTCGCTTAGCCACGTCAGGGTGGATGAACACTGAAGCTTTCTTT

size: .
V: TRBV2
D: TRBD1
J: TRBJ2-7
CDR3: CASSTPGQGPPGSSYEQYF
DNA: TGTGCCAGCAGTACACCGGGACAGGGGCCACCGGGGAGCTCCTACGAGCAGTACTTC

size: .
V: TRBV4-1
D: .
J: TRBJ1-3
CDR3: CASSQDFRGAGGNTIYF
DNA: TGCGCCAGCAGCCAAGATTTCCGGGGGGCGGGAGGAAACACCATATATTTT

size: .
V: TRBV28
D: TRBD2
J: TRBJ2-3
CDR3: CASSGTSGRVADTQYF
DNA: TGTGCCTCCTCCGGGACTAGCGGGAGAGTAGCAGATACGCAGTATTTT

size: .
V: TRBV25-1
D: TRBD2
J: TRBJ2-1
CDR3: CASQGLLGNNEQFF
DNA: TGTGCCAGCCAGGGACTACTGGGAAACAATGAGCAGTTCTTC

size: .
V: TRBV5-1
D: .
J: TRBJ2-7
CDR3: CASSLETGARGGEQYF
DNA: TGCGCCAGCAGCTTGGAGACAGGGGCAAGGGGGGGGGAGCAGTACTTC

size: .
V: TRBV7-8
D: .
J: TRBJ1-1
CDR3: CASSLGGDFEAFF
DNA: TGTGCCAGCAGCTTAGGGGGGGACTTTGAAGCTTTCTTT

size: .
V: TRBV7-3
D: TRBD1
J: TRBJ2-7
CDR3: CASRPSGTGKVHEQYF
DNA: TGTGCCAGCCGGCCTTCTGGGACAGGGAAAGTCCACGAGCAGTACTTC

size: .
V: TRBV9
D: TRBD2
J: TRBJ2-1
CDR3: CASSGTSGRVRGEQFF
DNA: TGTGCCAGCAGCGGGACTAGCGGGAGGGTCCGTGGTGAGCAGTTCTTC

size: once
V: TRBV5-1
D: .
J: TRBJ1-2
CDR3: CASSLDSRGYTF
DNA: TGCGCCAGCAGCTTGGACAGCCGTGGCTACACCTTC

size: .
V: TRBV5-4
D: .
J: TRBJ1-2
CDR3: CASSSVGQGSYGYTF
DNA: TGTGCCAGCAGCTCGGTCGGGCAGGGATCCTATGGCTACACCTTC

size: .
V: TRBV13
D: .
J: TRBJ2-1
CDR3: CASSSRQDEQFF
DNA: TGTGCCAGCAGCTCCAGACAGGACGAGCAGTTCTTC

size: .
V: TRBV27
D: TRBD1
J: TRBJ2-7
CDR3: CASSLGGTGPPRAYEQYF
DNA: TGTGCCAGCAGTTTGGGTGGGACAGGCCCACCCAGGGCCTACGAGCAGTACTTC